The 10 T cell receptor beta chains presented below share a single source sample, sequenced in a study of beta chain features in type 1 diabetes. As every portion of the isolated RNA was reverse transcribed, the sequencing read expressed TCRB transcripts. TCRdb keeps only in-frame clones here, not all; method: immunoSEQ multiplex PCR. Found here are 130,000 to 150,000 clones, 9% to 9.5% of them singletons; the top ten hold about 0.61%. Sequences were obtained from central memory CD4+ T cells from blood. The source is a man younger than 35 in good health.

This clone was seen at least ten times. The chain joins TRBV4-3 to TRBJ2-1; D unclear. The germline V gene has CDR1 LGHNA and CDR2 YSLEER. Trimming cost V 0 bases and J 9 bases, with 15 bases left between them. The CDR3 is 15 residues long. CDR3 DNA sequence: TGCGCCAGCAGCCAAGATTATGTAATGGGCCTTGAGCAGTTCTTC. Its protein product is CASSQDYVMGLEQFF.

V is TRBV5-1 and J is TRBJ2-2, with 11 bases aligning to TRBD2. This CDR3 has 16 residues. Germline CDR1 reads SGHRS; CDR2 reads YFSETQ. After removal of 3 bases from V and 5 bases from J, the junction contained 6 bases not matched to a gene. CDR3: CASSYTSGGDTGELFF. Here the CDR3 DNA reads TGCGCCAGCAGCTACACTAGCGGGGGAGATACCGGGGAGCTGTTTTTT.

The chain has TRBV6-6 and TRBJ2-2; D gene uncertain. The V and J ends lost 8 bases and 7 bases respectively, with 23 bases between them. The CDR3 has 16 residues. Germline CDR1 and CDR2: MNHNY and SVGAGI (reference sequence). CDR3 amino acids: CASSSLSARANGELFF. In nucleotides, the CDR3 is TGTGCCAGCTCCTCCCTCTCGGCCCGAGCGAACGGGGAGCTGTTTTTT.

About this clone itself: At one of its ends the junction is not consistent with the germline gene, which may arise from a read error. The rearrangement links TRBV4-1 to TRBJ1-2; the match to TRBD1 covers 9 bases. This CDR3 is built from 15 residues. CDR1 is MGHRA and CDR2 is YSYEKL in the germline V gene. CDR3 sequence reads: CASNQQGAATYGYTF. CDR3 DNA: TGCGCCAGCAACCAACAGGGGGCGGCAACCTATGGCTACACCTTC.

This clone was detected a few times. The chain has TRBV5-6 and TRBJ2-7; 7 bases map to TRBD1. The CDR3 loop spans 15 amino acids. The V gene's germline CDR1 is SGHDT and CDR2 YYEEEE. The J segment lost 6 bases and the V segment lost 4 bases, leaving 13 bases of the junction unmatched. The CDR3 sequence: CASSPVQTGMSEQYF. CDR3 nucleotides: TGTGCCAGCAGCCCAGTCCAGACAGGGATGAGCGAGCAGTACTTC.

The chain carries TRBV5-1 and TRBJ2-7; 7 bases align to TRBD2. CDR1 is SGHRS, CDR2 YFSETQ, per germline. Trimming cost V 4 bases and J 9 bases; bases outside gene matches: 13. This CDR3 is 14 amino acids long. CDR3 nucleotide sequence: TGCGCCAGCAGCGCTGGGAGGGCCCCCTTTCCGCAGTACTTC. It encodes CASSAGRAPFPQYF.

The rearrangement links TRBV10-3 to TRBJ2-1; 9 bases are a match to TRBD2. The CDR3 covers 15 residues. V was pared by 6 bases and J by 5 bases, with 8 bases of the junction left unmatched. Germline V CDR1 and CDR2: ENHRY, SYGVKD. The CDR3 is CAISLLAGPNNEQFF. CDR3 in DNA: TGTGCCATCAGCCTCCTAGCGGGGCCTAACAATGAGCAGTTCTTC.

This clone showed up just a few times. The rearrangement uses TRBV19 and TRBJ1-2; 7 bases align to TRBD1. The germline CDR1 and CDR2 sequences are LNHDA and SQIVND (reference sequence). This CDR3 has 16 amino acids. V was clipped by 3 bases and J by 0 bases; unmatched bases: 7. In nucleotides, the CDR3 is TGTGCCAGTAGTATCCCTGCAGGGGGAGCTAACTATGGCTACACCTTC. Amino acid sequence: CASSIPAGGANYGYTF.

This chain links TRBV6-5 with TRBJ2-1; 10 nucleotides match TRBD1. With V trimmed by 5 bases and J by 9 bases, 4 bases remained unmatched. The length of the CDR3 is 13 residues. Germline V lookup: CDR1 MNHEY, CDR2 SVGAGI. The CDR3 nucleotides read TGTGCCAGCAGTCAGACAGGGGGCCTTGAGCAGTTCTTC. Residues: CASSQTGGLEQFF.

The chain is built from TRBV28 and TRBJ2-5; D perhaps matches TRBD1 (6 bases). The CDR3 sequence is 15 residues long. Trimming removed 0 bases from V and 5 bases from J, with 13 bases in between. CDR1 and CDR2 from the germline V gene are MDHEN and SYDVKM. The CDR3 here is CASSLWSQGLETQYF. CDR3 DNA sequence: TGTGCCAGCAGTTTATGGTCCCAGGGGTTGGAGACCCAGTACTTC.